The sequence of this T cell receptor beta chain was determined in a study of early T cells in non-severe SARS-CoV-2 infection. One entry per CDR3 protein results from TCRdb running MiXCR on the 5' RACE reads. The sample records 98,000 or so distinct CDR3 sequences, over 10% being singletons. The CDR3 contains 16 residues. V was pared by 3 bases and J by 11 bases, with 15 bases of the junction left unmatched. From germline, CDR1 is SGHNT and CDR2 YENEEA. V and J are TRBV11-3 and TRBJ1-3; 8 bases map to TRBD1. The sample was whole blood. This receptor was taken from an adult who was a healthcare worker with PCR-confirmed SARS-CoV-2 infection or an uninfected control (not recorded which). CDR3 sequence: CASSFDVPDRVIPIYF. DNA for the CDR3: TGTGCCAGCAGCTTTGACGTCCCGGACAGGGTAATACCCATATATTTT.